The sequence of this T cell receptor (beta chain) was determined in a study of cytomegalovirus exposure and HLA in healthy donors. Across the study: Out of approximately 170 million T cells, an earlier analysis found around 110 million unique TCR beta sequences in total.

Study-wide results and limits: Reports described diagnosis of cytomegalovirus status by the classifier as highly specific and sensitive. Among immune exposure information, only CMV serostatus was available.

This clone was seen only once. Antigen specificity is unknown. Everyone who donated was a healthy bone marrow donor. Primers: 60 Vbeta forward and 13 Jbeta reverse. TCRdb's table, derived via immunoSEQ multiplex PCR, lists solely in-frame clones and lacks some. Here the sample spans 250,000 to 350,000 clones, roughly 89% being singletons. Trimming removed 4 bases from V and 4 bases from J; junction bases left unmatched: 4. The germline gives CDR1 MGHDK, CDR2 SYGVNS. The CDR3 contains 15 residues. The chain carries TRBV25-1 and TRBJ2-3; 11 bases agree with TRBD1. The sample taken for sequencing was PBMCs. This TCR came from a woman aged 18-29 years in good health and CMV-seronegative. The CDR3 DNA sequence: TGTGCCAGCAGTGGAGGGGACAGGGGGGCAGATACGCAGTATTTT. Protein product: CASSGGDRGADTQYF.